Given below is one T cell receptor beta chain in context. Its antigen remains unknown. TCRdb reanalysed the 5' RACE reads using MiXCR and keeps one entry per CDR3 protein. The sample records 65,000 to 90,000 distinct CDR3 sequences, 9.5% to 15% being singletons. The CDR3 sequence is 14 residues long. This sample was included in a study of T-cell memory formation after mild COVID-19. At the level of the study: Largely, TCR clusters stayed within a single donor. Study-level points and caveats: Whereas later expanders leaned CD4+, clones contracting day 15 to 85 showed a balanced CD4/CD8 makeup. Some SARS-CoV-2-responding clones were already detected in memory before infection. Contracting clones localized mainly to CM and EM when CD4+ and mainly to EMRA when CD8+.

Sequenced: PBMCs or a T cell subset sorted from them (not recorded which). The origin of this receptor is a man aged 18 to 29 who had mild COVID-19 (a few samples of this study predate the infection). Cell type and time point are not known. The chain has TRBV21-1 and TRBJ2-4. TRBV21-1 represents a pseudogene. The CDR3 DNA reads TGTGCCAGCATCAACAGGAGTAACAAAAACATTCAGTACTTC. Protein: CASINRSNKNIQYF.